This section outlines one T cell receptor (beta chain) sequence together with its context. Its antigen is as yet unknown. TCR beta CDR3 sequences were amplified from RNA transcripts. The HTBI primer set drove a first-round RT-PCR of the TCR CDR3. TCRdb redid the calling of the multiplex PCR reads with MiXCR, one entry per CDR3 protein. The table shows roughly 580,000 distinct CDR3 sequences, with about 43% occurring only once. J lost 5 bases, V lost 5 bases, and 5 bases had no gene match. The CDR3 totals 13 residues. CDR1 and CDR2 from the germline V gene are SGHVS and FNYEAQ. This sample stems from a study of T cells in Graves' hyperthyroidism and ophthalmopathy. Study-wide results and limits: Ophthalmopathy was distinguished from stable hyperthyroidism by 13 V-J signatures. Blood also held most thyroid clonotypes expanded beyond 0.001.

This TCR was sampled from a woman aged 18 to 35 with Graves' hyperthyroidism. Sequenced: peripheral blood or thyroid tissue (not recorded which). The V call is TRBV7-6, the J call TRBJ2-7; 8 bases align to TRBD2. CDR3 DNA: TGTGCCAGCAGCCATGATAGCGGGAACGAGCAGTACTTC. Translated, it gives CASSHDSGNEQYF.